This TCR beta chain was sequenced for a study of blood T cell repertoires in COVID-19. Study as a whole: From the United States, Italy and Spain came samples of acute and convalescent COVID-19. In each case, the material was cDNA or gDNA derived from T cells, B-cell-depleted T cells, or PBMCs.

In the original analysis: Amplification from reference gene primers served as the basis for estimated nucleated cell counts. Sequencing was performed with immunoSEQ multiplex PCR; in TCRdb, only in-frame clones are kept and a portion is missing. For V, J and clone size, that table is used; D and trimming come from the DNA. The data show about 210,000 clones, with less than 85% seen just once and over 7% held by the top ten. Germline CDR1 and CDR2: LGHDT and YNNKEL (reference sequence). V dropped 4 bases and J dropped 7; count of bases not matched to a gene: 15. The CDR3 loop spans 16 amino acids. The rearrangement joins TRBV3-1 (or the pseudogene TRBV3-2) to TRBJ2-5; TRBD2 agrees at 7 bases. The sequence was obtained from a woman in her 70s with acute or convalescent COVID-19. Sequenced input: peripheral blood. The CDR3 coding sequence is TGTGCCAGCAGCCCAGTGGGGGGGGGAGAGAAAGGGACCCAGTACTTC. It codes for CASSPVGGGEKGTQYF.